This T cell receptor beta chain was observed in a study of T-cell memory formation after mild COVID-19. Study-wide results and limits: CD4+ clones that contracted lay mainly in CM and EM; CD8+ ones lay in EMRA.

This clonotype has at least ten counts. The antigen is unknown. An end of the junction does not agree with germline; a read error may underlie this. UMIs and sample barcodes were carried by the TCR alpha and TCR beta cDNA libraries that 5'RACE produced using constant-segment primers. TCRdb re-derived calls from the 5' RACE reads in MiXCR, one entry per CDR3 protein. The sample yields under 300,000 distinct CDR3 sequences, over 7% seen once. The CDR3 totals 14 residues. The TCR sequence derives from a young man who had mild COVID-19 (a few samples of this study predate the infection). Cell type and time point are not known. Sequenced sample: PBMCs or a T cell subset sorted from them (not recorded which). The gene calls are TRBV12-3 or TRBV12-4 and TRBJ1-1; no reliable D call. Here the CDR3 DNA reads TGTGCCAGCAGCTTAGGACGGCTGAACACTGAAGCTTTCTTT. The encoded protein is CASSLGRLNTEAFF.